The 3 T cell receptor beta chains below come from one sample, sequenced in a study of T cell changes during pregnancy in multiple sclerosis. Some clones are missing from TCRdb's copy, which holds only in-frame ones; the method was immunoSEQ multiplex PCR. The repertoire has some 37,000 clones, 92% of them found once; the top ten carry about 0.37%. Sequences were derived from CD4+ T cells from peripheral blood mononuclear cells, sampled after pregnancy. The source is a female donor in good health, enrolled as a control in a pregnancy study.

This chain connects TRBV11-3 to TRBJ2-3, with 8 bases that match TRBD2. The trim removed 3 bases at V and 2 bases at J, leaving 4 bases unmatched. CDR1 SGHNT and CDR2 YENEEA come from the germline V gene. This CDR3 contains 15 residues. The CDR3 sequence: CASSFSGGITDTQYF. DNA of the CDR3: TGTGCCAGCAGCTTCAGCGGGGGTATCACAGATACGCAGTATTTT.

The chain combines TRBV11-2 with TRBJ2-1; 14 nucleotides align to TRBD2. Germline V gives CDR1 SGHAT, CDR2 FQNNGV. J lost 8 bases, V lost 5 bases, and 11 bases had no gene match. There are 17 residues in the CDR3. CDR3 in amino acids: CASSLKRLAGGPDEQFF. CDR3 sequence (DNA): TGTGCCAGCAGCCTCAAGAGACTAGCGGGAGGGCCGGATGAGCAGTTCTTC.

This chain links TRBV10-3 with TRBJ2-5; 7 nucleotides match TRBD2. The length of the CDR3 is 13 residues. The germline gives CDR1 ENHRY, CDR2 SYGVKD. V trimming: 10 bases; J trimming: 4 bases; junction bases outside the gene matches: 9. CDR3 sequence (DNA): TGTGCCACTGCCGCGGGAGTCACAGAGACCCAGTACTTC. Translation: CATAAGVTETQYF.